The 21 T cell receptor beta chains below were found in one sample sequenced in a study of cytomegalovirus exposure and HLA in healthy donors. The PCR used 60 Vbeta and 13 Jbeta primers. Only in-frame clones appear in the TCRdb table, and some are missing; sequencing was by immunoSEQ multiplex PCR. Among roughly 140,000 clones listed, about 85% were seen once. The sequenced material came from PBMCs. These receptors were collected from a boy between 2 and 15 years old in good health and CMV-seronegative.

V and J are TRBV28 and TRBJ2-1, with a possible D match to TRBD1 (5 bases). The V and J ends lost 5 bases and 7 bases respectively, with 15 bases between them. CDR1 and CDR2 from the germline V gene are MDHEN and SYDVKM. This CDR3 contains 14 residues. The CDR3 nucleotides read TGTGCCAGCAGTCCCACCGACAGAGAAAATGAGCAGTTCTTC. Translation: CASSPTDRENEQFF.

This clone was seen a single time. This chain uses TRBV19 with TRBJ1-2; D is possibly TRBD1 (6 bases). There are 15 residues in the CDR3. Per the germline V gene, CDR1 is LNHDA and CDR2 is SQIVND (reference sequence). The V and J ends lost 5 bases and 0 bases respectively, with 13 bases between them. The DNA of the CDR3 is TGTGCCAGTAGTCCACAGACAGGAACTAACTATGGCTACACCTTC. Translated: CASSPQTGTNYGYTF.

The genes are TRBV9 and TRBJ2-3; 12 bases agree with TRBD2. This CDR3 spans 16 amino acids. Germline loops: CDR1 SGDLS, CDR2 YYNGEE. After removal of 1 base from V and 4 bases from J, the junction contained 4 bases not matched to a gene. The chain's CDR3 is CASSVTSGRSSDTQYF. Here the CDR3 DNA reads TGTGCCAGCAGCGTAACTAGCGGGAGGAGTTCAGATACGCAGTATTTT.

The chain links TRBV6-4 to TRBJ2-3; 8 bases agree with TRBD1. The CDR3 extends over 14 amino acids. Germline loops: CDR1 MRHNA, CDR2 SNTAGT. V was pared by 8 bases and J by 4 bases, with 8 bases of the junction left unmatched. This CDR3 is CASRLDRAADTQYF. The CDR3 DNA follows: TGTGCCAGCCGGCTGGACAGGGCCGCAGATACGCAGTATTTT.

The chain joins TRBV5-4 to TRBJ2-6; 8 bases fit TRBD2. Germline V gene data show CDR1 as SGHNT and CDR2 as YYREEE (reference sequence). CDR3 length: 17 amino acids. J lost 0 bases, V lost 6 bases, and 8 bases had no gene match. The chain's CDR3 is CASNPGGVGSGANVLTF. CDR3 coding DNA: TGTGCCAGCAACCCGGGGGGGGTGGGCTCTGGGGCCAACGTCCTGACTTTC.

The J gene is TRBJ1-2, the V gene TRBV15; TRBD1 is a possible D gene (5 bases). Trimming removed 5 bases at V and 3 bases at J, with 13 bases between. The CDR3 has 14 residues. Germline values: CDR1 LNHNV, CDR2 YYDKDF (reference sequence). The CDR3 bases are TGTGCCACCAGCCACCGGGGGTTACACTATGGCTACACCTTC. Translated: CATSHRGLHYGYTF.

The CDR3: CASSQEDYRPEAFF. CDR3 coding DNA: TGCGCCAGCAGCCAAGAAGACTATCGACCTGAAGCTTTCTTT. V and J are TRBV4-1 and TRBJ1-1, with unresolved D. V gave up 0 bases and J gave up 6 bases, with 11 bases separating them. The CDR3 loop spans 14 amino acids. Germline CDR1 and CDR2: MGHRA and YSYEKL.

This chain joins TRBV5-5 and TRBJ1-1, with a possible D match to TRBD1 (5 bases). The CDR3 spans 14 residues. Germline V CDR1 and CDR2: SGHKS, YYEKEE (reference sequence). V lost 1 base and J 0 bases, leaving 7 bases between the germline ends. In DNA, the CDR3 is TGTGCCAGCAGCTTGCCAGGGATGAACACTGAAGCTTTCTTT. It yields the protein CASSLPGMNTEAFF.

The chain carries TRBV5-4 and TRBJ2-1; D is perhaps TRBD1 (6 bases). The CDR3 contains 15 residues. Germline CDR1 SGHNT, CDR2 YYREEE (reference sequence). V shed 1 base and J shed 1 base, with 9 bases lying between them. The CDR3 bases are TGTGCCAGCAGCTTGTTACAGGGTTCCTACAATGAGCAGTTCTTC. As protein: CASSLLQGSYNEQFF.

This chain joins TRBV19 and TRBJ1-1, with 9 positions matching TRBD1. This CDR3 is 15 amino acids long. The trim removed 5 bases at V and 7 bases at J, leaving 11 bases unmatched. In germline, CDR1 is LNHDA, CDR2 SQIVND (reference sequence). This CDR3 reads CASSPSDRGISEAFF. The CDR3 DNA reads as TGTGCCAGTAGTCCCTCGGACAGGGGAATAAGTGAAGCTTTCTTT.

The rearrangement links TRBV10-2 to TRBJ2-5; tentative D call: TRBD2 (6 bases). The DNA end is a closer match to TRBJ2-7, so the J assignment may be wrong. The CDR3 covers 12 residues. Per the germline V gene, CDR1 is WSHSY and CDR2 is SAAADI. CDR3 sequence: CASGRGYYEQYF. CDR3 nucleotides: TGCGCCAGCGGACGGGGGTACTACGAGCAGTACTTC.

The chain carries TRBV5-6 and TRBJ2-7; 8 bases align to TRBD2. V lost 3 bases to trimming and J lost 7 bases; unmatched junction nucleotides: 15. The CDR3 contains 16 residues. Per germline, CDR1 SGHDT and CDR2 YYEEEE. CDR3 loop: CASSSTTLAGRGEQYF. For the CDR3, the DNA is TGTGCCAGCAGCTCGACAACTTTAGCGGGAAGAGGGGAGCAGTACTTC.

The V gene is TRBV27, the J gene TRBJ1-6; D gene ambiguous. CDR3 length: 15 residues. CDR1 is MNHEY and CDR2 is SMNVEV in the germline V gene (reference sequence). The ends were cut back, 4 bases at V and 0 bases at J, with 7 bases in the middle. In nucleotides, the CDR3 is TGTGCCAGCAGTTGGGCTGTCTCCTATAATTCACCCCTCCACTTT. As protein: CASSWAVSYNSPLHF.

V usage is TRBV19 and J usage is TRBJ1-5; 7 positions match TRBD1. Trimming at V came to 4 bases and at J to 3 bases, leaving 6 bases not matched to a gene. This CDR3 comprises 15 residues. From germline, CDR1 is LNHDA and CDR2 SQIVND (reference sequence). CDR3 sequence: CASSTSGQSNQPQHF. Here the CDR3 DNA reads TGTGCCAGTAGTACTTCGGGACAGTCCAATCAGCCCCAGCATTTT.

This chain joins TRBV6-4 and TRBJ1-2, with D possibly matching TRBD1 (6 bases). This CDR3 contains 15 residues. Germline-derived CDR1 and CDR2 are MRHNA and SNTAGT. Trimming removed 2 bases at V and 6 bases at J, with 16 bases between. The CDR3 DNA reads TGTGCCAGCAGTGACGGGCAGGGGATCGTTGATGGCTACACCTTC. Residues: CASSDGQGIVDGYTF.

This clone showed up just a few times. The rearrangement links TRBV7-2 to TRBJ2-7, with TRBD1 matching over 8 bases. This CDR3 is 15 amino acids long. V shed 4 bases, J shed 0 bases, and the junction held 5 bases outside the gene matches. Looked up from germline, CDR1 is SGHTA and CDR2 is FQGNSA. The CDR3 DNA is TGTGCCAGCAGCTGGGCGGGACAGGTCTCCTACGAGCAGTACTTC. Protein product: CASSWAGQVSYEQYF. Combining the CDR3 with reference TRBV7-2 and TRBJ2-7 gives the whole variable domain GAGVSQSPSNKVTEKGKDVELRCDPISGHTALYWYRQSLGQGLEFLIYFQGNSAPDKSGLPSDRFSAERTGGSVSTLTIQRTQQEDSAVYLCASSWAGQVSYEQYFGPGTRLTVT.

The rearrangement links TRBV7-9 to TRBJ2-1, with TRBD2 identical over 9 bases. Germline V gene sequence: CDR1 SEHNR, CDR2 FQNEAQ (reference sequence). With 3 bases clipped from V and 2 bases from J, the junction kept 8 bases outside the gene matches. The CDR3 loop spans 17 amino acids. This chain's CDR3 is CASSFPPLAGPYNEQFF. In nucleotides, the CDR3 is TGTGCCAGCAGCTTCCCACCCCTAGCGGGACCCTACAATGAGCAGTTCTTC.

V usage is TRBV18 and J usage is TRBJ1-3; D is unresolved. V lost 6 bases and J 0 bases, leaving 9 bases between the germline ends. The CDR3 loop spans 14 amino acids. Germline CDR1 is KGHSH and CDR2 is LQKENI. The CDR3 coding sequence is TGTGCCAGCTCGGCGGCGAACTCTGGAAACACCATATATTTT. The encoded protein is CASSAANSGNTIYF.

This clone has a handful of counts. V is TRBV11-3 and J is TRBJ2-2, with D unresolved. Trimming shortened V by 2 bases and J by 8 bases, and 9 bases separated the two germline ends. CDR3 length equals 13 residues. Germline lookup yields CDR1 SGHNT and CDR2 YENEEA. The CDR3 loop is CASSLYAVGELFF. Written as DNA, the CDR3 is TGTGCCAGCAGCTTATACGCGGTGGGGGAGCTGTTTTTT.

The rearrangement uses TRBV5-1 and TRBJ2-1; the match to TRBD1 covers 10 bases. The CDR3 length is 15 residues. Germline values: CDR1 SGHRS, CDR2 YFSETQ. With 5 bases clipped from V and 6 bases from J, the junction kept 8 bases outside the gene matches. The CDR3: CASRSPGQGSNEQFF. The DNA of the CDR3 is TGCGCCAGCAGGTCGCCGGGACAGGGGAGCAATGAGCAGTTCTTC.

V usage is TRBV5-6 and J usage is TRBJ2-2; the match to TRBD2 covers 7 bases. This CDR3 is 17 amino acids long. With 1 base clipped from V and 1 base from J, the junction kept 7 bases outside the gene matches. The germline gives CDR1 SGHDT, CDR2 YYEEEE. CDR3 protein: CASSLFRSSGNTGELFF. As DNA, the CDR3 is TGTGCCAGCAGCTTGTTTAGGTCTAGCGGGAACACCGGGGAGCTGTTTTTT.